This T cell receptor beta chain was identified during a study of cytomegalovirus exposure and HLA in healthy donors. PCR was performed using 60 Vbeta and 13 Jbeta primers. Method: immunoSEQ multiplex PCR; TCRdb's copy keeps in-frame clones and lacks some. This table has about 160,000 clones, 71% appearing once. Notes on the study in general: Several top significant clusters appeared, in a later analysis, to be linked to common viral pathogens.

The CDR3 loop spans 15 amino acids. CDR1 and CDR2 from the germline V gene are SGHRS and YFSETQ. The V and J ends lost 0 bases and 4 bases respectively, with 10 bases between them. In regard to this clone: Its antigen is not identified.

This receptor was taken from a woman aged 25 to 45 in good health and CMV-seronegative. The sample comprised PBMCs. This chain uses TRBV5-1 with TRBJ2-2; tentative D call: TRBD1 (6 bases). The CDR3 spells CASSLGTVSTGELFF. The CDR3 DNA sequence: TGCGCCAGCAGCTTGGGGACAGTGAGCACCGGGGAGCTGTTTTTT.